The clone carrying this TCR beta chain came up many times. Patients were excluded because of uncontrolled infection, other autoimmune disease, pregnancy or lactation. Sampled blood dates from first hyperthyroidism diagnosis, and it precedes any ophthalmopathy symptoms. The data stem from a study of T cells in Graves' hyperthyroidism and ophthalmopathy. Germline lookup yields CDR1 SGHRS and CDR2 YFSETQ. The CDR3 length is 13 residues. Germline trimming cut 4 bases from V and 5 bases from J; bases unmatched to any gene: 6. Amplified TCR beta CDR3 regions came from RNA transcripts. Initially, a first-round RT-PCR of the TCR CDR3 employed the HTBI primer set. TCRdb itself ran the multiplex PCR reads through MiXCR, one entry per CDR3 protein. The data show more than 300,000 distinct CDR3 sequences, with 17% seen just once and around a third held by the top ten.

Sample: blood. The source is a woman aged 25 to 39 with Graves' hyperthyroidism that later progressed to Graves' ophthalmopathy. The gene calls are TRBV5-1 and TRBJ2-7, with 7 positions matching TRBD1. For the CDR3, the DNA is TGCGCCAGCAGCGCCGGACAGGAGGACGAGCAGTACTTC. Its translation: CASSAGQEDEQYF.